This is a list of T cell receptor beta chains from one sample in a study of cytomegalovirus exposure and HLA in healthy donors. Method: immunoSEQ multiplex PCR; TCRdb's copy keeps in-frame clones and lacks some. The data hold approximately 130,000 clones, with more than 60% observed a single time. Sequencing was performed on PBMCs. The source is a woman aged 50 to 60 in good health and CMV-seropositive. CDR3s include the opening cysteine and the closing phenylalanine or tryptophan. The order of the fields is J gene, D gene, clone size, CDR3 length, V gene, CDR3 protein, CDR3 DNA. A D gene is named only where the DNA matches it firmly. Clone size is not always given. Where it is, it says once, few, many or a class for expanded clones.

j_gene: TRBJ2-3; d_gene: TRBD2; abundance: few; len: 18; v_gene: TRBV11-3; CDR3aa: CASSRGTSGDLGTDTQYF; CDR3nt: TGTGCCAGCAGCCGAGGGACTAGCGGGGACCTTGGGACAGATACGCAGTATTTT
j_gene: TRBJ1-6; d_gene: .; abundance: .; len: 15; v_gene: TRBV19; CDR3aa: CASSIVPGRGSPLHF; CDR3nt: TGTGCCAGTAGTATAGTACCGGGGAGGGGTTCACCCCTCCACTTT
j_gene: TRBJ2-7; d_gene: .; abundance: .; len: 15; v_gene: TRBV7-9; CDR3aa: CASSFAPGKGYEQYF; CDR3nt: TGTGCCAGCAGCTTTGCCCCGGGTAAAGGCTACGAGCAGTACTTC
j_gene: TRBJ2-4; d_gene: .; abundance: many; len: 18; v_gene: TRBV4-2; CDR3aa: CASSQDPLAFIAKNIQYF; CDR3nt: TGTGCCAGCAGCCAAGACCCTCTAGCCTTCATAGCCAAAAACATTCAGTACTTC
j_gene: TRBJ2-7; d_gene: TRBD2; abundance: .; len: 15; v_gene: TRBV6-5; CDR3aa: CASSYSTSGGYEQYF; CDR3nt: TGTGCCAGCAGTTACTCGACTAGCGGGGGCTACGAGCAGTACTTC
j_gene: TRBJ2-1; d_gene: .; abundance: .; len: 11; v_gene: TRBV6-1; CDR3aa: CASSACNEQFF; CDR3nt: TGTGCCAGCAGTGCATGCAATGAGCAGTTCTTC
j_gene: TRBJ2-2; d_gene: TRBD1; abundance: .; len: 14; v_gene: TRBV2; CDR3aa: CASIRTGGTGELFF; CDR3nt: TGTGCCAGCATCAGGACAGGGGGCACCGGGGAGCTGTTTTTT
j_gene: TRBJ2-2; d_gene: .; abundance: few; len: 12; v_gene: TRBV7-7; CDR3aa: CASSPNTGELFF; CDR3nt: TGTGCTAGCAGCCCAAACACCGGGGAGCTGTTTTTT
j_gene: TRBJ1-1; d_gene: .; abundance: .; len: 13; v_gene: TRBV9; CDR3aa: CASRQIRGTEAFF; CDR3nt: TGTGCCAGCAGGCAAATAAGGGGCACTGAAGCTTTCTTT
j_gene: TRBJ2-1; d_gene: TRBD1; abundance: few; len: 16; v_gene: TRBV5-4; CDR3aa: CASTYVTGGKYNEQFF; CDR3nt: TGTGCCAGCACCTATGTGACAGGGGGCAAATACAATGAGCAGTTCTTC
j_gene: TRBJ2-5; d_gene: TRBD2; abundance: .; len: 16; v_gene: TRBV6-5; CDR3aa: CASSYSDPRGGETQYF; CDR3nt: TGTGCCAGCAGTTACTCTGACCCAAGGGGAGGGGAGACCCAGTACTTC
j_gene: TRBJ1-1; d_gene: .; abundance: .; len: 14; v_gene: TRBV7-2; CDR3aa: CASSQSSNVGEAFF; CDR3nt: TGTGCCAGCAGCCAAAGCAGCAACGTGGGAGAGGCTTTCTTT
j_gene: TRBJ2-2; d_gene: .; abundance: .; len: 16; v_gene: TRBV7-8; CDR3aa: CASSLAGSFFTGELFF; CDR3nt: TGTGCCAGCAGCTTAGCTGGGAGCTTCTTTACCGGGGAGCTGTTTTTT
j_gene: TRBJ2-2; d_gene: .; abundance: few; len: 14; v_gene: TRBV5-6; CDR3aa: CASSATRDSGELFF; CDR3nt: TGTGCCAGCAGCGCAACCAGGGATTCCGGGGAGCTGTTTTTT
j_gene: TRBJ1-4; d_gene: .; abundance: .; len: 13; v_gene: TRBV7-9; CDR3aa: CASSRTVGTPGFF; CDR3nt: TGTGCCAGCAGCCGTACGGTAGGGACACCGGGGTTCTTT
j_gene: TRBJ1-5; d_gene: .; abundance: .; len: 15; v_gene: TRBV27; CDR3aa: CASSLVQGEEQPQHF; CDR3nt: TGTGCCAGCAGTTTGGTCCAGGGTGAGGAACAGCCCCAGCATTTT
j_gene: TRBJ1-3; d_gene: .; abundance: .; len: 14; v_gene: TRBV14; CDR3aa: CASSQGTSGNTIYF; CDR3nt: TGTGCCAGCAGCCAAGGGACTTCTGGAAACACCATATATTTT
j_gene: TRBJ1-5; d_gene: TRBD1; abundance: .; len: 15; v_gene: TRBV19; CDR3aa: CASSIGTASNQPQHF; CDR3nt: TGTGCCAGTAGTATCGGGACAGCTAGCAATCAGCCCCAGCATTTT
j_gene: TRBJ1-1; d_gene: TRBD1; abundance: .; len: 15; v_gene: TRBV5-1; CDR3aa: CASSPGTGKNTEAFF; CDR3nt: TGCGCCAGCAGCCCTGGGACAGGGAAAAACACTGAAGCTTTCTTT
j_gene: TRBJ1-2; d_gene: TRBD1; abundance: few; len: 14; v_gene: TRBV7-9; CDR3aa: CASSLGQGGYGYTF; CDR3nt: TGTGCCAGCAGCTTAGGACAGGGGGGGTATGGCTACACCTTC
j_gene: TRBJ2-7; d_gene: .; abundance: .; len: 16; v_gene: TRBV11-2; CDR3aa: CASSLAWQGHQYEQYF; CDR3nt: TGTGCCAGCAGCTTAGCCTGGCAGGGCCACCAATACGAGCAGTACTTC
j_gene: TRBJ2-1; d_gene: .; abundance: .; len: 13; v_gene: TRBV7-8; CDR3aa: CASSPREGEVQFF; CDR3nt: TGTGCCAGCAGTCCGAGGGAGGGGGAGGTGCAGTTCTTC
j_gene: TRBJ2-7; d_gene: TRBD1; abundance: .; len: 15; v_gene: TRBV5-1; CDR3aa: CASSLAGTGGDEQYF; CDR3nt: TGCGCCAGCAGCTTGGCCGGGACAGGGGGGGATGAGCAGTACTTC
j_gene: TRBJ1-1; d_gene: .; abundance: .; len: 14; v_gene: TRBV4-2; CDR3aa: CASSLLEMNTEAFF; CDR3nt: TGTGCCAGCAGCCTTCTGGAGATGAACACTGAAGCTTTCTTT
j_gene: TRBJ2-1; d_gene: TRBD1; abundance: .; len: 8; v_gene: TRBV20-1; CDR3aa: CSARRGLF; CDR3nt: TGCAGTGCTAGGAGGGGGCTCTTC
j_gene: TRBJ2-7; d_gene: .; abundance: .; len: 11; v_gene: TRBV11-2; CDR3aa: CASSLTYGQYF; CDR3nt: TGTGCCAGCAGCTTAACCTACGGGCAGTACTTC
j_gene: TRBJ2-7; d_gene: .; abundance: .; len: 15; v_gene: TRBV18; CDR3aa: CASSPGRTPGYEQYF; CDR3nt: TGTGCCAGCTCACCAGGGAGGACGCCTGGGTACGAGCAGTACTTC
j_gene: TRBJ1-3; d_gene: .; abundance: .; len: 15; v_gene: TRBV21-1; CDR3aa: CASSKEGRSGNTIYF; CDR3nt: TGTGCCAGCAGCAAAGAGGGGCGCTCTGGAAACACCATATATTTT
j_gene: TRBJ2-3; d_gene: .; abundance: .; len: 16; v_gene: TRBV4-1; CDR3aa: CASSLEGVQRTDTQYF; CDR3nt: TGCGCCAGCAGCCTTGAAGGGGTTCAGAGAACAGATACGCAGTATTTT
j_gene: TRBJ1-1; d_gene: TRBD1; abundance: .; len: 17; v_gene: TRBV27; CDR3aa: CASSFLRTGGLDTEAFF; CDR3nt: TGTGCCAGCAGCTTCCTTAGGACAGGGGGCTTAGACACTGAAGCTTTCTTT
j_gene: TRBJ1-2; d_gene: TRBD1; abundance: .; len: 16; v_gene: TRBV4-1; CDR3aa: CASSQVGRGNLYGYTF; CDR3nt: TGCGCCAGCAGCCAAGTTGGCAGGGGGAACCTTTATGGCTACACCTTC
j_gene: TRBJ2-1; d_gene: TRBD2; abundance: few; len: 16; v_gene: TRBV5-1; CDR3aa: CASSLATSGTNNEQFF; CDR3nt: TGCGCCAGCAGCTTGGCTACTAGCGGAACCAACAATGAGCAGTTCTTC
j_gene: TRBJ1-1; d_gene: TRBD1; abundance: .; len: 14; v_gene: TRBV2; CDR3aa: CASSEEDRDTEAFF; CDR3nt: TGTGCCAGCAGTGAAGAGGACAGGGACACTGAAGCTTTCTTT
j_gene: TRBJ2-2; d_gene: TRBD1; abundance: .; len: 15; v_gene: TRBV4-3; CDR3aa: CASSRQGQGPGELFF; CDR3nt: TGCGCCAGCAGCCGACAGGGACAGGGGCCCGGGGAGCTGTTTTTT
j_gene: TRBJ1-1; d_gene: TRBD1; abundance: .; len: 14; v_gene: TRBV10-3; CDR3aa: CAISGGQGATEAFF; CDR3nt: TGTGCCATCAGTGGGGGACAGGGGGCCACTGAAGCTTTCTTT
j_gene: TRBJ2-3; d_gene: TRBD1; abundance: .; len: 17; v_gene: TRBV19; CDR3aa: CASSIDLTGGSTDTQYF; CDR3nt: TGTGCCAGTAGTATAGACCTGACAGGGGGCTCCACAGATACGCAGTATTTT
j_gene: TRBJ2-3; d_gene: .; abundance: .; len: 14; v_gene: TRBV4-1; CDR3aa: CASSQVLPGDTQYF; CDR3nt: TGCGCCAGCAGCCAAGTGTTACCCGGGGATACGCAGTATTTT
j_gene: TRBJ2-7; d_gene: .; abundance: .; len: 13; v_gene: TRBV7-2; CDR3aa: CASSTQGGYEQYF; CDR3nt: TGTGCCAGCAGCACCCAAGGGGGATACGAGCAGTACTTC
j_gene: TRBJ1-5; d_gene: TRBD1; abundance: once; len: 13; v_gene: TRBV6-6; CDR3aa: CASGTGVNQPQHF; CDR3nt: TGTGCCAGCGGCACAGGGGTCAATCAGCCCCAGCATTTT
j_gene: TRBJ2-1; d_gene: TRBD2; abundance: .; len: 17; v_gene: TRBV2; CDR3aa: CASRGTSGRAPYNEQFF; CDR3nt: TGTGCCAGCAGAGGGACTAGCGGGAGGGCCCCCTACAATGAGCAGTTCTTC
j_gene: TRBJ1-2; d_gene: .; abundance: .; len: 11; v_gene: TRBV19; CDR3aa: CASRERDGYTF; CDR3nt: TGTGCCAGTAGGGAGCGCGACGGCTACACCTTC
j_gene: TRBJ2-3; d_gene: TRBD1; abundance: .; len: 12; v_gene: TRBV7-9; CDR3aa: CASSWDSYTQYF; CDR3nt: TGTGCCAGCAGCTGGGACAGTTATACGCAGTATTTT
j_gene: TRBJ2-7; d_gene: .; abundance: .; len: 13; v_gene: TRBV7-9; CDR3aa: CASSPNRAAEQYF; CDR3nt: TGTGCCAGCAGCCCGAACAGGGCCGCCGAGCAGTACTTC
j_gene: TRBJ2-3; d_gene: TRBD1; abundance: few; len: 15; v_gene: TRBV25-1; CDR3aa: CASSDRTGGTDTQYF; CDR3nt: TGTGCCAGCAGTGACCGGACAGGGGGCACAGATACGCAGTATTTT
j_gene: TRBJ2-3; d_gene: .; abundance: .; len: 14; v_gene: TRBV29-1; CDR3aa: CSVEGGRGTDTQYF; CDR3nt: TGCAGCGTAGAAGGGGGGAGGGGTACAGATACGCAGTATTTT
j_gene: TRBJ2-7; d_gene: TRBD1; abundance: .; len: 14; v_gene: TRBV4-3; CDR3aa: CASSQGQGAREQYF; CDR3nt: TGCGCCAGCAGCCAGGGACAGGGGGCGCGGGAGCAGTACTTC
j_gene: TRBJ2-5; d_gene: TRBD2; abundance: .; len: 16; v_gene: TRBV18; CDR3aa: CASSPQTSGNQETQYF; CDR3nt: TGTGCCAGCTCACCACAGACTAGCGGGAACCAAGAGACCCAGTACTTC